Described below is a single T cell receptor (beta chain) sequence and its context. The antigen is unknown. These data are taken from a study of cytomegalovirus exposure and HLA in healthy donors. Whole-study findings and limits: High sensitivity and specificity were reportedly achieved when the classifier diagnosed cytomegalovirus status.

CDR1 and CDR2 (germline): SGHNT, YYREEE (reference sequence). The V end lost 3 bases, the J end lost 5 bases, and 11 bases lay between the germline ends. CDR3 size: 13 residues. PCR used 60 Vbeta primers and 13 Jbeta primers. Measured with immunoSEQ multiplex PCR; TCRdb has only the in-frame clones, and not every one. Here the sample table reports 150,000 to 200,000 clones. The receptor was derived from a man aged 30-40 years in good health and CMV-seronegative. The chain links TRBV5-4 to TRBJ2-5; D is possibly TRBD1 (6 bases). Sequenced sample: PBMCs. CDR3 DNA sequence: TGTGCCAGCAGCTCAGGGGCAGGGGAGACCCAGTACTTC. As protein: CASSSGAGETQYF.